Detailed here is one TCR beta chain. Its antigen is undetermined. Through template switching, a universal primer site was introduced, and the cDNA contained unique molecular identifiers. TCRdb fed the 5' RACE reads into MiXCR, producing one record per CDR3 protein. The table records about 700,000 distinct CDR3 sequences, under 9% of them present only once. This specimen comes from a study of identical twins. Study-level results: Compared with unrelated sharing, twin-shared out-of-frame alpha sequences had more low-probability sequences.

This CDR3 spans 17 amino acids. The germline V gene has CDR1 ENHRY and CDR2 SYGVKD. V was trimmed by 2 bases and J by 8 bases, leaving 22 bases between them. These records were also assigned to another study, of yellow fever vaccine responses in identical twins. Per that study: Reportedly, twins' vaccine T cell responses looked partly convergent and partly personalized.

The clonotype comes from a young woman in good health. The chain combines TRBV10-3 with TRBJ2-1, with D tentatively TRBD2 (5 bases). Sample: PBMCs. DNA of the CDR3: TGTGCCATCAGTGAGCCAGGACTGATCGATATTTTCGATGAGCAGTTCTTC. Protein sequence: CAISEPGLIDIFDEQFF.